These 27 T cell receptor beta chains share one sample of origin, sequenced in a study of CD8 T cells in Susac syndrome. RNA was extracted with the RNeasy kit, and a quantity of about 0.45 to 1 ug was reverse transcribed using random hexamers. TCRdb redid the calling of the immunoSEQ multiplex PCR reads with MiXCR, one entry per CDR3 protein. There are 180,000 or so distinct CDR3 sequences in the sample; about 95% occur only once, and 0.1% lies in the top ten. Source material: CD4+ T cells from PBMCs. Every receptor here comes from a human donor in good health.

The genes are TRBV6-2 or TRBV6-3 and TRBJ2-1; 9 nucleotides match TRBD2. Germline values: CDR1 MNHEY, CDR2 SVGEGT. This CDR3 comprises 14 residues. V was clipped by 5 bases and J by 8 bases; unmatched bases: 7. This CDR3 is CASSKGGRADEQFF. In DNA, the CDR3 is TGTGCCAGCAGTAAAGGCGGGAGGGCGGATGAGCAGTTCTTC.

The rearrangement links TRBV24-1 to TRBJ2-1; 9 bases fit TRBD2. Trimming removed 10 bases from V and 8 bases from J; junction bases left unmatched: 8. The CDR3 is 13 residues long. The germline CDR1 and CDR2 sequences are KGHDR and SFDVKD. In DNA, the CDR3 is TGTGCCACAGCGGGAGGATGGGCCTATGAGCAGTTCTTC. Its translation: CATAGGWAYEQFF.

The V gene is TRBV20-1, the J gene TRBJ2-3; D is perhaps TRBD2 (5 bases). Germline loops: CDR1 DFQATT, CDR2 SNEGSKA (reference sequence). Trimming cost V 5 bases and J 7 bases, with 19 bases left between them. The CDR3 runs 14 residues. Written as DNA, the CDR3 is TGCAGTGCTCCTAGGCCGGGATCCAGGCATACGCAGTATTTT. Amino acid sequence: CSAPRPGSRHTQYF.

The rearrangement joins TRBV9 to TRBJ2-6, with D hard to call. Between the trimmed V and J ends, which lost 7 bases and 2 bases, there was a span of 7 bases. Germline CDR1 reads SGDLS; CDR2 reads YYNGEE. This CDR3 region has 13 residues. The CDR3 is CASDLPGANVLTF. In DNA form, the CDR3 reads TGTGCCAGCGACCTACCTGGGGCCAACGTCCTGACTTTC.

The chain combines TRBV6-5 with TRBJ2-1; the match to TRBD2 covers 8 bases. V lost 6 bases and J lost 7; bases outside the gene matches: 11. This CDR3 is built from 15 residues. CDR1 and CDR2 from the germline V gene are MNHEY and SVGAGI. CDR3 sequence (DNA): TGTGCCAGCAGCCCAAATAGCGGGATTGGGAATGAGCAGTTCTTC. It specifies CASSPNSGIGNEQFF.

The chain couples TRBV7-3 to TRBJ2-2, with 8 bases lining up with TRBD2. CDR1 SGHTA and CDR2 FQGTGA come from the germline V gene. The CDR3 is 16 amino acids. V was pared by 1 base and J by 6 bases, with 7 bases of the junction left unmatched. The CDR3 nucleotides read TGTGCCAGCAGCTTAAATAGCGGGACAATTCCCGGGGAGCTGTTTTTT. Encoded protein: CASSLNSGTIPGELFF.

This rearrangement joins TRBV20-1 to TRBJ2-1, with TRBD2 identical over 10 bases. Germline loops: CDR1 DFQATT, CDR2 SNEGSKA (reference sequence). V was pared by 6 bases and J by 6 bases, with 8 bases of the junction left unmatched. The CDR3 loop spans 14 amino acids. The CDR3 nucleotides are TGCAGTGCCAGGACTAGCGGAGCTACCAATGAGCAGTTCTTC. The encoded protein is CSARTSGATNEQFF.

The rearrangement joins TRBV30 to TRBJ2-3; 7 bases match TRBD2. With 5 bases clipped from V and 5 bases from J, the junction kept 13 bases outside the gene matches. CDR3 length: 15 residues. The germline V gene encodes CDR1 GTSNPN and CDR2 SVGIG (reference sequence). The CDR3: CAWSDGAGARDTQYF. The CDR3 nucleotides are TGTGCCTGGTCCGACGGGGCGGGAGCGAGAGATACGCAGTATTTT.

V is TRBV27 and J is TRBJ2-2, with no clear D. The germline V gene has CDR1 MNHEY and CDR2 SMNVEV (reference sequence). Deletions cut 2 bases from V and 5 bases from J, with 9 bases between. The CDR3 loop spans 14 amino acids. The CDR3: CASSLNRRTGELFF. As DNA, the CDR3 is TGTGCCAGCAGTTTAAACAGACGGACCGGGGAGCTGTTTTTT.

The chain employs TRBV27 and TRBJ1-2, with 8 bases that match TRBD1. The V and J ends lost 6 bases and 5 bases, in that order; junction bases with no gene match: 17. Germline assignment: CDR1 MNHEY and CDR2 SMNVEV (reference sequence). The CDR3 contains 17 residues. The chain's CDR3 is CASSRLNLRGQGYGYTF. The CDR3 DNA reads TGTGCCAGCAGCCGCCTTAATCTCAGGGGGCAAGGGTATGGCTACACCTTC.

The chain carries TRBV9 and TRBJ1-1; TRBD1 aligns across 8 bases. The CDR3 runs 14 residues. The germline V gene has CDR1 SGDLS and CDR2 YYNGEE. With 7 bases clipped from V and 1 base from J, the junction kept 6 bases outside the gene matches. CDR3 in amino acids: CASGKTGANTEAFF. The CDR3 DNA follows: TGTGCCAGCGGAAAGACAGGGGCGAACACTGAAGCTTTCTTT.

This chain connects TRBV11-2 to TRBJ2-1, with no clear D. In germline, CDR1 is SGHAT, CDR2 FQNNGV. The CDR3 runs 14 residues. V dropped 3 bases and J dropped 7 bases, with 13 bases sitting between them. The CDR3 reads CASSFRASRNEQFF. DNA of the CDR3: TGTGCCAGCAGCTTTAGGGCCTCAAGAAATGAGCAGTTCTTC.

V gene TRBV6-6 combines with J gene TRBJ2-1, with TRBD1 matching over 8 bases. Per germline, CDR1 MNHNY and CDR2 SVGAGI (reference sequence). The junction had 9 bases not matched to a gene; V was cut back by 4 bases and J by 4 bases. This CDR3 region has 16 residues. In DNA, the CDR3 is TGTGCCAGCAGTTGGGGAACAGGGGGAGAATACAATGAGCAGTTCTTC. Translated: CASSWGTGGEYNEQFF.

CDR3 in amino acids: CSAKPPGSRYNEQFF. The CDR3, as DNA: TGCAGTGCTAAACCCCCCGGGAGCCGATACAATGAGCAGTTCTTC. The chain joins TRBV20-1 to TRBJ2-1; maybe TRBD2 (6 bases). The germline V gene encodes CDR1 DFQATT and CDR2 SNEGSKA (reference sequence). V was cut by 4 bases and J by 4 bases, with 17 bases left in between. This CDR3 spans 15 amino acids.

The chain carries TRBV7-2 and TRBJ1-2, with 8 bases fitting TRBD1. This CDR3 has 14 amino acids. Germline CDR1 reads SGHTA; CDR2 reads FQGNSA. The V segment lost 1 base and the J segment 8 bases; nucleotides outside the gene matches: 6. The CDR3 nucleotides are TGTGCCAGCAGCTTAGATTGGACAGGGAAGGGCTACACCTTC. Translation gives CASSLDWTGKGYTF.

The chain has TRBV4-2 and TRBJ2-4, with D uncertain. The CDR3 loop spans 15 amino acids. The V and J ends lost 0 bases and 1 base respectively, with 7 bases between them. Looked up from germline, CDR1 is LGHNA and CDR2 is YNFKEQ. This CDR3 reads CASSQEPGAKNIQYF. The DNA of the CDR3 is TGTGCCAGCAGCCAAGAGCCCGGGGCCAAAAACATTCAGTACTTC.

The chain carries TRBV30 and TRBJ2-3; no definite D call. V gave up 2 bases and J gave up 2 bases, with 8 bases separating them. This CDR3 has 13 residues. Per germline, CDR1 GTSNPN and CDR2 SVGIG (reference sequence). Here the CDR3 DNA reads TGTGCCTGGAGTATAGGTCTCACAGATACGCAGTATTTT. It yields the protein CAWSIGLTDTQYF.

The chain uses TRBV9 and TRBJ2-5; 13 bases match TRBD2. Germline V gene data show CDR1 as SGDLS and CDR2 as YYNGEE. V was pared by 4 bases and J by 5 bases, with 5 bases of the junction left unmatched. This CDR3 spans 15 amino acids. The chain's CDR3 is CASSPRLAGGETQYF. CDR3 DNA: TGTGCCAGCAGCCCTCGACTAGCGGGAGGTGAGACCCAGTACTTC.

This chain links TRBV5-4 with TRBJ2-3; D remains unclear. Trimming removed 0 bases from V and 8 bases from J, with 10 bases in between. The CDR3 runs to 13 residues. Per germline, CDR1 SGHNT and CDR2 YYREEE (reference sequence). CDR3 sequence (DNA): TGTGCCAGCAGCTTGGTCGGTGAAGGTACGCAGTATTTT. Residues: CASSLVGEGTQYF.

The chain couples TRBV20-1 to TRBJ2-1; TRBD2 aligns across 11 bases. The CDR3 totals 15 residues. V trimming: 4 bases; J trimming: 6 bases; junction bases outside the gene matches: 8. CDR1 and CDR2 (germline): DFQATT, SNEGSKA (reference sequence). CDR3 DNA sequence: TGCAGTGCTACCATAGCGGGAGGGCCTTTCAATGAGCAGTTCTTC. Protein product: CSATIAGGPFNEQFF.

The chain is built from TRBV4-3 and TRBJ1-2, with D perhaps matching TRBD1 (5 bases). CDR1 LGHNA and CDR2 YSLEER come from the germline V gene. The CDR3 loop spans 14 amino acids. The ends were cut back, 1 base at V and 7 bases at J, with 13 bases in the middle. Written as DNA, the CDR3 is TGCGCCAGCAGCCAAGCCGCGGGGCGGGGTGGCTACACCTTC. Amino acid sequence: CASSQAAGRGGYTF.

The chain couples TRBV5-1 to TRBJ1-5; no clear D. The V gene lost 0 bases and the J gene lost 5 bases, with 6 bases spanning the gap. Germline CDR1 SGHRS, CDR2 YFSETQ. CDR3 length: 13 amino acids. In nucleotides, the CDR3 is TGCGCCAGCAGCTTGGTCGGCGATCAGCCCCAGCATTTT. This encodes CASSLVGDQPQHF.

The chain links TRBV9 to TRBJ2-1; the match to TRBD2 covers 9 bases. The germline V gene has CDR1 SGDLS and CDR2 YYNGEE. The CDR3 consists of 16 residues. The ends lost 7 bases at V and 0 bases at J; junction bases unmatched: 8. The CDR3 DNA follows: TGTGCCAGCGTAGCTAGCGGGGAGAGCTCCTACAATGAGCAGTTCTTC. This translates into CASVASGESSYNEQFF.

The V call is TRBV12-3 or TRBV12-4, the J call TRBJ2-7; D gene unclear. CDR3 length: 15 amino acids. V was clipped by 4 bases and J by 4 bases, with 17 bases between them. This chain's CDR3 is CASSWALAQTYEQYF. CDR3 DNA sequence: TGTGCCAGCAGTTGGGCATTGGCACAGACTTACGAGCAGTACTTC.

The chain couples TRBV20-1 to TRBJ2-7; D might be TRBD2 (5 bases). From germline, CDR1 is DFQATT and CDR2 SNEGSKA (reference sequence). The CDR3 spans 15 residues. Trimming shortened V by 1 base and J by 0 bases, and 13 bases separated the two germline ends. CDR3 DNA: TGCAGTGCTAGAGTACCTAGCAGGAGCTCCTACGAGCAGTACTTC. Translation gives CSARVPSRSSYEQYF.

The chain employs TRBV7-9 and TRBJ2-7; D ambiguous. V lost 5 bases, J lost 8 bases, and 10 bases lay in between. This CDR3 is 11 amino acids long. Germline CDR1 is SEHNR and CDR2 is FQNEAQ (reference sequence). The CDR3 protein is CASSRGVKQYF. CDR3 sequence (DNA): TGTGCCAGCAGCCGAGGTGTAAAGCAGTACTTC.

This clonotype has just one count. J is TRBJ2-7 and V is TRBV2; 8 bases are shared with TRBD2. V shed 5 bases, J shed 3 bases, and the junction held 9 bases outside the gene matches. Germline V gene data show CDR1 as SNHLY and CDR2 as FYNNEI. The CDR3 loop spans 15 amino acids. CDR3 amino acids: CASSFGLAASYEQYF. The CDR3 DNA sequence: TGTGCCAGCAGTTTTGGACTAGCTGCGAGCTACGAGCAGTACTTC.